These 7 T cell receptor beta chains originate from one sample sequenced in a study of shared clonotypes between healthy human individuals. CD45RO negativity and positive selection for CCR7 defined naive CD8 cells, a population that excluded terminally differentiated effector memory CD45RA+ cells. Profiling relied on immunoSEQ multiplex PCR, and the TCRdb table lists in-frame clones only, not all of them. The table has about 590,000 clones, roughly 95% seen once. The specimen sequenced was naive CD8+ T cells sorted from blood. These TCRs come from a woman in her 30s in good health.

CDR3 residues: CASSSRADEKLFF. The CDR3 DNA sequence: TGTGCCAGTAGCTCGCGGGCGGATGAAAAACTGTTTTTT. This chain links TRBV19 with TRBJ1-4; no firm D call. Germline V gene lookup returns CDR1 LNHDA and CDR2 SQIVND (reference sequence). The CDR3 spans 13 residues. V gave up 6 bases and J gave up 6 bases, with 11 bases separating them.

The V and J genes are TRBV19 and TRBJ2-5; 9 nucleotides align to TRBD1. Trimming took 5 bases from V and 4 from J; bases not matched to a gene: 2. CDR1 is LNHDA, CDR2 SQIVND, per germline (reference sequence). The CDR3 has 13 amino acids. CDR3 loop: CASSGDRAETQYF. CDR3 nucleotides: TGTGCCAGTAGTGGGGACAGGGCAGAGACCCAGTACTTC.

The rearrangement uses TRBV9 and TRBJ2-2; D gene unclear. Looked up from germline, CDR1 is SGDLS and CDR2 is YYNGEE. This CDR3 region has 17 residues. V gave up 0 bases and J gave up 0 bases, with 12 bases separating them. The CDR3 region has the DNA TGTGCCAGCAGCGTAGGGAAGACTGGCGCGAACACCGGGGAGCTGTTTTTT. It yields the protein CASSVGKTGANTGELFF.

This clone appeared a single time. The V gene is TRBV28, the J gene TRBJ2-7; D unclear. Deletions cut 3 bases from V and 0 bases from J, with 9 bases between. CDR3 size: 14 residues. The germline CDR1 and CDR2 sequences are MDHEN and SYDVKM. CDR3 DNA sequence: TGTGCCAGCAGTTTCACCCGGGCCTCCTACGAGCAGTACTTC. Residues: CASSFTRASYEQYF.

This chain connects TRBV11-2 to TRBJ2-5, with unresolved D. V was pared by 3 bases and J by 2 bases, with 10 bases between. The germline CDR1 and CDR2 sequences are SGHAT and FQNNGV. There are 14 residues in the CDR3. The CDR3 DNA follows: TGTGCCAGCAGCTTCTCTCCCACTCAAGAGACCCAGTACTTC. Protein product: CASSFSPTQETQYF.

The chain links TRBV6-6 to TRBJ2-7; TRBD2 aligns across 12 bases. CDR3 length equals 16 residues. The trim removed 3 bases at V and 5 bases at J, leaving 8 bases unmatched. CDR1 and CDR2 (germline): MNHNY, SVGAGI (reference sequence). CDR3: CASSYRPSGRVDEQYF. CDR3 coding DNA: TGTGCCAGCAGTTATAGACCTAGCGGGAGGGTAGACGAGCAGTACTTC.

This chain connects TRBV28 to TRBJ2-7, with D possibly TRBD1 on 5 matching bases. The CDR3 covers 15 residues. Trimming pared 7 bases from V and 3 bases from J, leaving 19 bases between. CDR1 is MDHEN, CDR2 SYDVKM, per germline. Written as DNA, the CDR3 is TGTGCCAGCACTCTACCCGGTGCCCAGGGCTACGAGCAGTACTTC. Translating it yields CASTLPGAQGYEQYF.